These 4 T cell receptor beta chains were sequenced from one sample in a study of identical twins. In TCRdb, the 5' RACE reads were re-called with MiXCR into one record per CDR3 protein. The table lists 230,000 or so distinct CDR3 sequences, approximately 8.3% of them singletons. These data were likewise used in another study, on yellow fever vaccine responses in identical twins.

The specimen sequenced was CD8+ T cells sorted from blood. The receptors shown here come from a woman between 18 and 30 years old in good health.

The chain links TRBV7-9 to TRBJ2-7; D is ambiguous. Germline loops: CDR1 SEHNR, CDR2 FQNEAQ (reference sequence). CDR3 length: 16 residues. Trimming removed 4 bases at V and 3 bases at J, with 19 bases between. The CDR3 nucleotides read TGTGCCAGCAGCTCCGCGACGGACGCGTCGCTCTACGAGCAGTACTTC. Translation gives CASSSATDASLYEQYF.

This clonotype has a count of ten or more. The chain is built from TRBV6-2 or TRBV6-3 and TRBJ2-1, with 10 bases aligning to TRBD2. Germline CDR1 and CDR2: MNHEY and SVGEGT. The CDR3 has 15 amino acids. The V segment lost 5 bases and the J segment 7 bases; nucleotides outside the gene matches: 8. The CDR3 spells CASSDQAGGPNEQFF. The CDR3 DNA is TGTGCCAGCAGTGATCAAGCGGGAGGGCCAAATGAGCAGTTCTTC.

The sample holds a few counts of this clonotype. This sequence joins TRBV4-3 and TRBJ2-1; 8 nucleotides agree with TRBD1. The CDR3 contains 17 residues. The V gene's germline CDR1 is LGHNA and CDR2 YSLEER. Trimming removed 0 bases from V and 10 bases from J; junction bases left unmatched: 14. CDR3 nucleotide sequence: TGCGCCAGCAGCCAAGATCCGGGCAGGGGGCATGACTACGAGCAGTTCTTC. It codes for CASSQDPGRGHDYEQFF.

This clonotype was counted many times. The rearrangement uses TRBV5-1 and TRBJ2-6; tentatively, D is TRBD1 (6 bases). The V end was cut by 1 base, the J end by 4 bases, with 12 bases between. The CDR3 totals 16 residues. Germline V gene sequence: CDR1 SGHRS, CDR2 YFSETQ. CDR3 sequence reads: CASSLNRVEGANVLTF. CDR3 coding DNA: TGCGCCAGCAGCTTGAACAGGGTCGAAGGGGCCAACGTCCTGACTTTC.